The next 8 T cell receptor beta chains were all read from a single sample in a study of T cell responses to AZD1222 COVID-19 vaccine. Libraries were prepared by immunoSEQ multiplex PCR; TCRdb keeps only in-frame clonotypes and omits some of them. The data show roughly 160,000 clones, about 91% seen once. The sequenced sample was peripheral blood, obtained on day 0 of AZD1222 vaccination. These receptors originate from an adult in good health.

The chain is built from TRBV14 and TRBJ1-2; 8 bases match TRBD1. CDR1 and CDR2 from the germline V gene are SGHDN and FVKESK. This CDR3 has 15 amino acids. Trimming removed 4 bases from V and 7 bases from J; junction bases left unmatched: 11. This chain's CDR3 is CASSLRTGRVVGYTF. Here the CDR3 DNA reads TGTGCCAGCAGCCTCCGGACAGGGAGAGTAGTTGGCTACACCTTC.

CDR3 protein: CSVDTSPNEQFF. DNA for the CDR3: TGCAGCGTTGATACTAGCCCCAATGAGCAGTTCTTC. The chain is built from TRBV29-1 and TRBJ2-1; tentatively, D is TRBD2 (6 bases). From germline, CDR1 is SQVTM and CDR2 ANQGSEA. The CDR3 sequence is 12 residues long. Trimming cost V 3 bases and J 6 bases, with 9 bases left between them.

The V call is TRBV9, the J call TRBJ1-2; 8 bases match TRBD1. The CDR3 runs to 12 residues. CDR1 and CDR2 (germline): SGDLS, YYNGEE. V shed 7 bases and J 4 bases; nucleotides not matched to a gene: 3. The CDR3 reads CASQGASYGYTF. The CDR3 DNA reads TGTGCCAGCCAGGGGGCAAGCTATGGCTACACCTTC.

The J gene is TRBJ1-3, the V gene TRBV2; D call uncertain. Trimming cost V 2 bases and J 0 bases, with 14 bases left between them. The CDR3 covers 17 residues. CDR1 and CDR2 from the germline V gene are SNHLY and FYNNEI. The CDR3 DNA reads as TGTGCCAGCAGTGAATTCGGGAGAGGAAACTCTGGAAACACCATATATTTT. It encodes CASSEFGRGNSGNTIYF.

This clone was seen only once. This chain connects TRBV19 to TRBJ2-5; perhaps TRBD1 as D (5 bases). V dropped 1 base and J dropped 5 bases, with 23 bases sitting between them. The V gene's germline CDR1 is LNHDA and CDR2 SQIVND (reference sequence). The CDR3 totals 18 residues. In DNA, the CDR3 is TGTGCCAGTAGTATAGTGGCCGTCACAGGCTTTCGGATGGAGACCCAGTACTTC. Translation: CASSIVAVTGFRMETQYF.

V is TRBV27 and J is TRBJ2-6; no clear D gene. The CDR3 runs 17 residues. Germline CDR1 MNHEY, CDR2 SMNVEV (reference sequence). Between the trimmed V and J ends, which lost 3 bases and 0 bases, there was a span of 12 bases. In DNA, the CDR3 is TGTGCCAGCAGTTTTACACCAACCCCCTCTGGGGCCAACGTCCTGACTTTC. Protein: CASSFTPTPSGANVLTF.

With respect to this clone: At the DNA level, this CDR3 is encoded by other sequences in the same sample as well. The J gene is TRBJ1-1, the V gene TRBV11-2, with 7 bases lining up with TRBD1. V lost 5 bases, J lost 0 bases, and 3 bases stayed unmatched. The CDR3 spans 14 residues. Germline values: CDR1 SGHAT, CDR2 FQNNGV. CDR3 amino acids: CASSLGQLNTEAFF. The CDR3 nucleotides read TGTGCCAGCAGCCTGGGACAGTTGAACACTGAAGCTTTCTTT.

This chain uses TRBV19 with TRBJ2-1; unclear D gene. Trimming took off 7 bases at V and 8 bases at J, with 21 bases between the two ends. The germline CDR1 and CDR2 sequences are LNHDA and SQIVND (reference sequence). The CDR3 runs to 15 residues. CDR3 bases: TGTGCCAGTACCTCAAACGGCAGGCGAGGCGATGAGCAGTTCTTC. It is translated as CASTSNGRRGDEQFF.